Following are 21 T cell receptor beta chains from one sample sequenced in a study of TIL therapy for anti-PD-1-resistant metastatic lung cancer. Stated time point: pre-treatment sample, taken before nivolumab and TIL therapy. The libraries were made with immunoSEQ v3. Profiling relied on immunoSEQ multiplex PCR, and the TCRdb table lists in-frame clones only, not all of them. In the table there are 50,000 to 70,000 clones, approximately 69% of which are singletons. The sample was blood, taken at baseline. The receptor set was obtained from a person aged 25 to 85 with non-small cell lung cancer.

This clone was observed a single time. This chain links TRBV6-1 with TRBJ2-7; D may be TRBD1 or TRBD2 (5 bases each). The germline CDR1 and CDR2 sequences are MNHNS and SASEGT. The CDR3 totals 13 residues. The V gene lost 6 bases and the J gene lost 2 bases, with 11 bases spanning the gap. The CDR3 sequence: CASSRDVAYEQYF. Here the CDR3 DNA reads TGTGCCAGCAGCCGGGACGTAGCCTACGAGCAGTACTTC.

The V call is TRBV9, the J call TRBJ1-2; D unresolved. Trimming took 3 bases from V and 5 from J, leaving 14 bases between them. This CDR3 region has 14 residues. Germline lookup yields CDR1 SGDLS and CDR2 YYNGEE. The CDR3 DNA follows: TGTGCCAGCAGCGCCGCTGAGGGTAGTTATGGCTACACCTTC. Its translation is CASSAAEGSYGYTF.

For the CDR3, the DNA is TGTGCAAGTCGCCCACGACAGGGGCCAGATACGCAGTATTTT. This gives the protein CASRPRQGPDTQYF. This chain uses TRBV12-2 with TRBJ2-3; the table's D call, TRBD1, has no DNA check behind it. TRBV12-2 is described as a pseudogene. The CDR3 length is 14 residues.

This clone was seen only a few times. The V and J genes are TRBV6-6 and TRBJ1-1; D gene unclear. The V end lost 2 bases, the J end lost 1 base, and 5 bases lay between the germline ends. CDR3 size: 13 residues. Germline V CDR1 and CDR2: MNHNY, SVGAGI (reference sequence). The CDR3 here is CASSYVWNTEAFF. For the CDR3, the DNA is TGTGCCAGCAGTTACGTCTGGAACACTGAAGCTTTCTTT.

The chain links TRBV29-1 to TRBJ1-1, with 7 bases aligning to TRBD1. Germline assignment: CDR1 SQVTM and CDR2 ANQGSEA. The junction had 6 bases not matched to a gene; V was cut back by 8 bases and J by 0 bases. This CDR3 is 13 amino acids long. The chain's CDR3 is CSFRRGMNTEAFF. The CDR3 bases are TGCAGCTTTCGCAGGGGGATGAACACTGAAGCTTTCTTT.

DNA for the CDR3: TGTGCCAGCAGTTGGACAGGGAGCAATGAGCAGTTCTTC. It codes for CASSWTGSNEQFF. This chain links TRBV2 with TRBJ2-1, with 8 bases that match TRBD1. The CDR3 sequence is 13 residues long. V shed 5 bases and J 6 bases; nucleotides not matched to a gene: 3. The germline V gene has CDR1 SNHLY and CDR2 FYNNEI. Full variable domain (remainder filled in from reference TRBV2 and TRBJ2-1): EPEVTQTPSHQVTQMGQEVILRCVPISNHLYFYWYRQILGQKVEFLVSFYNNEISEKSEIFDDQFSVERPDGSNFTLKIRSTKLEDSAMYFCASSWTGSNEQFFGPGTRLTVL.

The V call is TRBV19, the J call TRBJ1-2, with 7 bases that match TRBD1. Germline CDR1 reads LNHDA; CDR2 reads SQIVND (reference sequence). The V gene end was trimmed by 6 bases and the J gene end by 6 bases; junction bases not matched to a gene: 10. The CDR3 is made up of 14 amino acids. The CDR3 nucleotides read TGTGCCAGTAGCCGAGCCGGGACAGAAAATGGCTACACCTTC. As protein: CASSRAGTENGYTF.

The chain couples TRBV12-5 to TRBJ2-1; 8 bases fit TRBD2. V lost 1 base to trimming and J lost 9 bases; unmatched junction nucleotides: 5. Looked up from germline, CDR1 is LGHNT and CDR2 is FRNRAP. The length of the CDR3 is 14 residues. DNA of the CDR3: TGTGCTAGTGGTTTGGGAGCGGGAGAAGGTGAGCAGTTCTTC. It codes for CASGLGAGEGEQFF.

This clone was counted only a few times. The J gene is TRBJ2-3, the V gene TRBV19, with no clear D. Trimming removed 5 bases from V and 1 base from J, with 4 bases in between. Germline V gene sequence: CDR1 LNHDA, CDR2 SQIVND (reference sequence). The CDR3 is 12 residues long. The CDR3 coding sequence is TGTGCCAGTAGTCTACGCACAGATACGCAGTATTTT. Protein: CASSLRTDTQYF.

The chain has TRBV15 and TRBJ1-1; D is unresolved. The CDR3 has 17 amino acids. Germline V gene lookup returns CDR1 LNHNV and CDR2 YYDKDF (reference sequence). V was pared by 2 bases and J by 6 bases, with 22 bases between. This chain's CDR3 is CATSRPFTGKGQPEAFF. CDR3 nucleotide sequence: TGTGCCACCAGCAGACCTTTTACGGGAAAAGGGCAGCCTGAAGCTTTCTTT.

The CDR3: CASSLLKAYEQYF. The CDR3 DNA sequence: TGTGCCAGCAGCCTCTTGAAGGCCTACGAGCAGTACTTC. The rearrangement uses TRBV14 and TRBJ2-7; no definite D call. Trimming removed 4 bases at V and 2 bases at J, with 9 bases between. Germline V CDR1 and CDR2: SGHDN, FVKESK. The CDR3 is 13 amino acids.

V is TRBV2 and J is TRBJ1-3; D gene ambiguous. The CDR3 is 13 amino acids. Trimming removed 6 bases from V and 0 bases from J, with 6 bases in between. The germline CDR1 and CDR2 sequences are SNHLY and FYNNEI. CDR3: CASRRYSGNTIYF. In DNA, the CDR3 is TGTGCCAGCAGACGGTACTCTGGAAACACCATATATTTT. The full variable domain, completed using reference TRBV2 and TRBJ1-3, is EPEVTQTPSHQVTQMGQEVILRCVPISNHLYFYWYRQILGQKVEFLVSFYNNEISEKSEIFDDQFSVERPDGSNFTLKIRSTKLEDSAMYFCASRRYSGNTIYFGEGSWLTVV.

The chain uses TRBV2 and TRBJ1-3, with TRBD1 matching over 8 bases. V shed 5 bases and J 0 bases; nucleotides not matched to a gene: 6. The CDR3 is made up of 16 amino acids. Germline values: CDR1 SNHLY, CDR2 FYNNEI. The CDR3 nucleotides read TGTGCCAGCAGTAGACAGGGGATACACTCTGGAAACACCATATATTTT. The encoded protein is CASSRQGIHSGNTIYF.

The gene calls are TRBV5-1 and TRBJ2-3; the match to TRBD2 covers 7 bases. This CDR3 contains 14 residues. Per germline, CDR1 SGHRS and CDR2 YFSETQ. After removal of 0 bases from V and 4 bases from J, the junction contained 2 bases not matched to a gene. CDR3 nucleotides: TGCGCCAGCAGCTTGGGCGGGAGCGCAGATACGCAGTATTTT. It yields the protein CASSLGGSADTQYF.

The chain has TRBV10-1 and TRBJ2-7, with unresolved D. The germline CDR1 and CDR2 sequences are WNHNN and SYGVQD (reference sequence). The CDR3 is made up of 11 amino acids. With 3 bases removed from V and 1 base from J, the gap between germline ends came to 1 base. Written as DNA, the CDR3 is TGCGCCAGCAGTGATTCCTACGAGCAGTACTTC. It translates to CASSDSYEQYF.

This chain joins TRBV30 and TRBJ2-3; D tentatively fits TRBD1 or TRBD2 (5 bases each). Deletions cut 3 bases from V and 7 bases from J, with 11 bases between. This CDR3 has 12 residues. Germline V gene lookup returns CDR1 GTSNPN and CDR2 SVGIG (reference sequence). The CDR3 sequence: CAWRGTLHTQYF. CDR3 nucleotide sequence: TGTGCCTGGAGGGGGACGCTGCATACGCAGTATTTT.

This chain's CDR3 is CASSDPGRQFF. The DNA for the CDR3 is TGTGCCAGCAGCGACCCAGGACGGCAGTTCTTC. The genes are TRBV9 and TRBJ2-1; D unclear. The CDR3 extends over 11 amino acids. Germline CDR1 and CDR2: SGDLS and YYNGEE. V dropped 3 bases and J dropped 12 bases, with 10 bases sitting between them.

This clone was observed a handful of times. The sample holds other DNA sequences that translate to the same CDR3. The J gene is TRBJ1-5, the V gene TRBV18, with D unresolved. V was cut by 2 bases and J by 4 bases, with 9 bases left in between. Germline CDR1 is KGHSH and CDR2 is LQKENI. The CDR3 is 14 amino acids. CDR3 region: CASSPGGRNQPQHF. CDR3 DNA sequence: TGTGCCAGCTCACCAGGAGGTAGGAATCAGCCCCAGCATTTT. The full variable domain, in which reference TRBV18 and TRBJ1-5 provide the parts outside the CDR3, is NAGVMQNPRHLVRRRGQEARLRCSPMKGHSHVYWYRQLPEEGLKFMVYLQKENIIDESGMPKERFSAEFPKEGPSILRIQQVVRGDSAAYFCASSPGGRNQPQHFGDGTRLSIL.

This chain links TRBV25-1 with TRBJ1-2; TRBD1 is a possible D gene (5 bases). CDR3 length: 12 residues. Germline CDR1 is MGHDK and CDR2 is SYGVNS. The V end lost 3 bases, the J end lost 6 bases, and 8 bases lay between the germline ends. The CDR3, as DNA: TGTGCCAGCAGTGATTCGGGGCATGGCTACACCTTC. Protein: CASSDSGHGYTF.

The chain carries TRBV5-4 and TRBJ2-3; 11 bases are shared with TRBD2. The CDR3 runs to 16 residues. V trimming: 1 base; J trimming: 2 bases; junction bases outside the gene matches: 3. Germline CDR1 is SGHNT and CDR2 is YYREEE (reference sequence). CDR3 DNA sequence: TGTGCCAGCAGCTTGTCACTAGCGGGAGTCACAGATACGCAGTATTTT. Its protein product is CASSLSLAGVTDTQYF. Full variable domain (rest looked up from reference TRBV5-4 and TRBJ2-3): ETGVTQSPTHLIKTRGQQVTLRCSSQSGHNTVSWYQQALGQGPQFIFQYYREEENGRGNFPPRFSGLQFPNYSSELNVNALELDDSALYLCASSLSLAGVTDTQYFGPGTRLTVL.

The chain uses TRBV6-6 and TRBJ1-2; D call uncertain. Trimming removed 5 bases at V and 0 bases at J, with 13 bases between. This CDR3 region has 15 residues. The V gene's germline CDR1 is MNHNY and CDR2 SVGAGI (reference sequence). The CDR3, as DNA: TGTGCCAGCAGTCCCGCCCCCATCGCTAACTATGGCTACACCTTC. It codes for CASSPAPIANYGYTF.